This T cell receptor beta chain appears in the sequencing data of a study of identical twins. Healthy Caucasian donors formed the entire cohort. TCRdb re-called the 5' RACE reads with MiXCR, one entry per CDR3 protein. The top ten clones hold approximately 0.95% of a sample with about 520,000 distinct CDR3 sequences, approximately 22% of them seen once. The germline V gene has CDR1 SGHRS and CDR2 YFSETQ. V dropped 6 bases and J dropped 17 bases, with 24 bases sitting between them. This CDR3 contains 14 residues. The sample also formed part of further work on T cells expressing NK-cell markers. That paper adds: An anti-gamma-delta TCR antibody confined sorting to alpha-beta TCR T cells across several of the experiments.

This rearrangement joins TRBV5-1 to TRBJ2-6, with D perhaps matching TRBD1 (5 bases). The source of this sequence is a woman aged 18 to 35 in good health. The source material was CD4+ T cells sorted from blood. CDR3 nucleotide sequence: TGCGCCAGCACCTCCCCGGGTGGGGCCAACGTGATGACTTTC. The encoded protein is CASTSPGGANVMTF.